This TCR beta chain was captured in a study of blood T cell repertoires in COVID-19. The germline CDR1 and CDR2 sequences are SNHLY and FYNNEI. The CDR3 sequence is 15 residues long. V shed 2 bases and J shed 3 bases, with 13 bases lying between them. The repertoire was sequenced with immunoSEQ multiplex PCR; TCRdb's copy has only in-frame clones and lacks some. The sample lists around 110,000 clones, approximately 80% occurring once. The rearrangement joins TRBV2 to TRBJ1-2, with D hard to call. Sequencing was performed on peripheral blood. This TCR was recovered from a woman in her sixties with acute or convalescent COVID-19. CDR3 sequence reads: CASSEFGRNDYGYTF. DNA for the CDR3: TGTGCCAGCAGTGAATTTGGCAGAAACGACTATGGCTACACCTTC.